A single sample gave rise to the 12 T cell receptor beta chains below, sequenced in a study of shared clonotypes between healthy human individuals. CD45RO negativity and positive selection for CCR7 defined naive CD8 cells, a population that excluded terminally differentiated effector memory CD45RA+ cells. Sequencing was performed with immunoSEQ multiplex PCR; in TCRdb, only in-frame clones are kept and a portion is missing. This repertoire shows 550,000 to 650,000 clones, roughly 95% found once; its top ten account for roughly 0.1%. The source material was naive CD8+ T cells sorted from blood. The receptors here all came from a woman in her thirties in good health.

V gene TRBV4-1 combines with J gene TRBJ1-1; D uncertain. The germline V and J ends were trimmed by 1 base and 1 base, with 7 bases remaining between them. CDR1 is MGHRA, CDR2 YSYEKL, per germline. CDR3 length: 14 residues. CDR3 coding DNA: TGCGCCAGCAGCCAAGCTGTTACGAACACTGAAGCTTTCTTT. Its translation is CASSQAVTNTEAFF.

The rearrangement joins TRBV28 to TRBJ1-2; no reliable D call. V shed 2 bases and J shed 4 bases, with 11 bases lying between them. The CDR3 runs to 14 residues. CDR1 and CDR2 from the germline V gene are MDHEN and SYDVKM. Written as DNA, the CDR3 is TGTGCCAGCAGTTTAAAGCCGGGAAGCTATGGCTACACCTTC. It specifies CASSLKPGSYGYTF.

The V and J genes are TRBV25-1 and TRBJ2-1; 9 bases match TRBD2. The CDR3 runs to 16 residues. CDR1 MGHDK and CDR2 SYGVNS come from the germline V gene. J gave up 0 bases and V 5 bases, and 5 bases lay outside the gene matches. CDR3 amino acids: CASSPTSGSSYNEQFF. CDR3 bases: TGTGCCAGCAGTCCGACTAGCGGAAGCTCCTACAATGAGCAGTTCTTC.

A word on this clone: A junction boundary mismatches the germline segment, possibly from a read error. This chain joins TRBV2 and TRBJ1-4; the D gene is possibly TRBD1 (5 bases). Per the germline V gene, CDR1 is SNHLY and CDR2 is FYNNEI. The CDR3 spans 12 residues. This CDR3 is CASNEGDEGLFF. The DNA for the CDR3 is TGTGCCAGCAATGAAGGGGATGAGGGGCTGTTTTTT.

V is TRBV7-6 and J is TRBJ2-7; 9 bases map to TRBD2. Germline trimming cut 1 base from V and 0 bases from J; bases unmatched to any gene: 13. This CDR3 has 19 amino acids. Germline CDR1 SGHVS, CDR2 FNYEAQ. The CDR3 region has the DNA TGTGCCAGCAGCTTAGTTAACTCGGCTAGCGGGAATAGCTCCTACGAGCAGTACTTC. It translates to CASSLVNSASGNSSYEQYF.

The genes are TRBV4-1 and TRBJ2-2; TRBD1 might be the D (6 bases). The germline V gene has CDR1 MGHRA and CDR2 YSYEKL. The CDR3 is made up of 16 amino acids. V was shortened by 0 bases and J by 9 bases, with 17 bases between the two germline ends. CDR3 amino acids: CASSQEQGIRSRELFF. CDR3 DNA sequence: TGCGCCAGCAGCCAAGAACAGGGAATCCGTAGTAGGGAGCTGTTTTTT.

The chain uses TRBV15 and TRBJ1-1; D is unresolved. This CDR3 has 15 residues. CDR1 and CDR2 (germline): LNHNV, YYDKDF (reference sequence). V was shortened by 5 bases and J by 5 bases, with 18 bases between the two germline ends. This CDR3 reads CATSLGYGLGTEAFF. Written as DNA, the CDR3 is TGTGCCACCAGCTTAGGGTACGGGTTGGGGACTGAAGCTTTCTTT. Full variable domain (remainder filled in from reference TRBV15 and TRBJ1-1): DAMVIQNPRYQVTQFGKPVTLSCSQTLNHNVMYWYQQKSSQAPKLLFHYYDKDFNNEADTPDNFQSRRPNTSFCFLDIRSPGLGDTAMYLCATSLGYGLGTEAFFGQGTRLTVV.

CDR3 nucleotides: TGTGCCAGCAGCTTGGACAGCGCTGAAGCTTTCTTT. This codes for CASSLDSAEAFF. The V and J genes are TRBV28 and TRBJ1-1; a possible D gene is TRBD1 (6 bases). Germline-derived CDR1 and CDR2 are MDHEN and SYDVKM. Trimming pared 6 bases from V and 6 bases from J, leaving 11 bases between. The CDR3 is made up of 12 amino acids.

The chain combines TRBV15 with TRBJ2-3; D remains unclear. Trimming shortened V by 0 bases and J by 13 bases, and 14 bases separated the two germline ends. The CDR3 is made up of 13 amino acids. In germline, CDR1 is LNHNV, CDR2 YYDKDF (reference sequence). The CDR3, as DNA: TGTGCCACCAGCAGAGATCTCGCCGGTGACGAGTATTTT. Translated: CATSRDLAGDEYF.

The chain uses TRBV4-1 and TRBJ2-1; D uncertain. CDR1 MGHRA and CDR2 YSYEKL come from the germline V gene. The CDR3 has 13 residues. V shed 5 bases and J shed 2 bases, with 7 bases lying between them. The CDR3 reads CASSRVPYNEQFF. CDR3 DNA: TGCGCCAGCAGCAGAGTCCCCTACAATGAGCAGTTCTTC.

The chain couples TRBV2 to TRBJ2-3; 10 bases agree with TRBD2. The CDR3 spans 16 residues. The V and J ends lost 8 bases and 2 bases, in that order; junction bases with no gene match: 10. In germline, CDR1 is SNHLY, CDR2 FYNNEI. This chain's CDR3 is CASPRGTSDLTDTQYF. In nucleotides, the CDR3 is TGTGCCAGCCCGAGGGGGACTAGCGACCTCACAGATACGCAGTATTTT.

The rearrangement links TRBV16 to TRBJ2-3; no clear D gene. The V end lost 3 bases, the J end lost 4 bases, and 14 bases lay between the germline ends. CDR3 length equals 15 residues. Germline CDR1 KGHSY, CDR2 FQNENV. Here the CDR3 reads CASSHVSLGADTQYF. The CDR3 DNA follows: TGTGCCAGCAGCCATGTCTCCCTTGGTGCAGATACGCAGTATTTT. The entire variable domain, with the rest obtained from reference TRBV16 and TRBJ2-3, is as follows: GEEVAQTPKHLVRGEGQKAKLYCAPIKGHSYVFWYQQVLKNEFKFLISFQNENVFDETGMPKERFSAKCLPNSPCSLEIQATKLEDSAVYFCASSHVSLGADTQYFGPGTRLTVL.